Below are 9 T cell receptor beta chains sequenced from a single sample in a study of blood T cell repertoires in COVID-19. Here immunoSEQ multiplex PCR was the method, and the copy in TCRdb shows in-frame clones only, minus some. The profile shows about 150,000 clones, approximately 80% of them singletons. The sample comprised peripheral blood. All receptors derive from a man between 60 and 75 years old with active or convalescent COVID-19.

This clone appeared once. The rearrangement uses TRBV30 and TRBJ1-3, with D uncertain. Germline CDR1 GTSNPN, CDR2 SVGIG (reference sequence). This CDR3 contains 11 residues. Trimming left V 8 bases short and J 4 bases short, with 9 bases between. The CDR3 region is CARREGNTIYF. CDR3 coding DNA: TGTGCCCGCCGGGAGGGAAACACCATATATTTT.

This clone was seen only once. The genes are TRBV6-2 or TRBV6-3 and TRBJ1-1; D perhaps matches TRBD1 (6 bases). Germline V gives CDR1 MNHEY, CDR2 SVGEGT. CDR3 length: 12 residues. Trimming took 6 bases from V and 5 from J, leaving 10 bases between them. CDR3 coding DNA: TGTGCCAGCAGCCTACAGGGAACTGAAGCTTTCTTT. This translates into CASSLQGTEAFF.

The chain recombines TRBV7-9 with TRBJ2-1, with D perhaps TRBD2 (6 bases). CDR3 length: 16 residues. CDR1 SEHNR and CDR2 FQNEAQ come from the germline V gene (reference sequence). V was shortened by 2 bases and J by 1 base, with 12 bases between the two germline ends. The DNA for the CDR3 is TGTGCCAGCAGCTTAATTTCGGGGGAATCCTACAATGAGCAGTTCTTC. Its protein is CASSLISGESYNEQFF. Drawing the rest from reference TRBV7-9 and TRBJ2-1, the complete variable domain is DTGVSQNPRHKITKRGQNVTFRCDPISEHNRLYWYRQTLGQGPEFLTYFQNEAQLEKSRLLSDRFSAERPKGSFSTLEIQRTEQGDSAMYLCASSLISGESYNEQFFGPGTRLTVL.

The rearrangement links TRBV11-3 to TRBJ1-1, with D tentatively TRBD1 (5 bases). V lost 6 bases and J lost 5, with 16 bases in between. The germline V gene encodes CDR1 SGHNT and CDR2 YENEEA. The CDR3 extends over 14 amino acids. CDR3 sequence reads: CASSSSREGTEAFF. The CDR3 DNA sequence: TGTGCCAGCAGTTCCTCCAGGGAGGGGACTGAAGCTTTCTTT.

V and J are TRBV7-7 and TRBJ2-7; 7 bases are shared with TRBD2. Per the germline V gene, CDR1 is SSHAT and CDR2 is FNYEAQ (reference sequence). The ends lost 1 base at V and 4 bases at J; junction bases unmatched: 4. The CDR3 spans 14 residues. The CDR3 DNA reads as TGTGCCAGCAGCTTAGGCGGCGGGAGTTACGAGCAGTACTTC. Amino acids: CASSLGGGSYEQYF.

This clone was found once. This sequence joins TRBV12-3 or TRBV12-4 and TRBJ2-7, with D tentatively TRBD1 (7 bases). CDR3 length: 13 amino acids. Between the trimmed V and J ends, which lost 5 bases and 12 bases, there was a span of 20 bases. CDR3 coding DNA: TGTGCCAGCAGTCCGGGTCGGGGGACAGAGGGGTACTTC. Residues: CASSPGRGTEGYF.

The chain combines TRBV19 with TRBJ1-1; no clear D gene. This CDR3 is 14 amino acids long. Trimming left V 5 bases short and J 4 bases short, with 14 bases between. Germline V CDR1 and CDR2: LNHDA, SQIVND (reference sequence). CDR3 loop: CASSAELPGTEAFF. The CDR3 DNA sequence: TGTGCCAGTAGTGCCGAACTCCCGGGCACTGAAGCTTTCTTT.

This chain uses TRBV30 with TRBJ1-1, with no clear D. Trimming took off 2 bases at V and 3 bases at J, with 13 bases between the two ends. In germline, CDR1 is GTSNPN, CDR2 SVGIG (reference sequence). The CDR3 is made up of 14 amino acids. Here the CDR3 reads CAWSWFNTHTEAFF. Written as DNA, the CDR3 is TGTGCCTGGAGTTGGTTTAACACGCACACTGAAGCTTTCTTT.

This clone was recorded a few times. This rearrangement joins TRBV11-1 to TRBJ2-3, with 9 bases fitting TRBD1. The germline gives CDR1 SGHAT, CDR2 FQDESV (reference sequence). Unmatched junction bases numbered 4, after V lost 0 bases and J lost 3 bases. This CDR3 has 16 amino acids. The CDR3 coding sequence is TGTGCCAGCAGCTTAGCGGTCGGACAGGGGACAGATACGCAGTATTTT. Its protein product is CASSLAVGQGTDTQYF.